This entry describes one T cell receptor (beta chain). Its antigen is still unknown. The data were taken from a study of T cell repertoires in cytomegalovirus infection. Across the whole study: Public TCR beta signatures were indicative of both CMV infection and a matching HLA type.

With 3 bases removed from V and 0 bases from J, the gap between germline ends came to 14 bases. The germline CDR1 and CDR2 sequences are SNHLY and FYNNEI. This CDR3 contains 16 residues. TCRdb recomputed calls from the reads with MiXCR, one row per CDR3 protein. The data show about 770,000 distinct CDR3 sequences, under 35% seen once. The receptor was isolated from a human donor in good health (CMV status not recorded). Some clones in this sample may be carry-over from other donors' samples. Source: cultured CD8+ T cells from PBMCs, taken from culture after CMV antigen stimulation. This chain connects TRBV2 to TRBJ1-1, with a weak D call TRBD1 (5 bases). CDR3 protein: CASSDRVAGLNTEAFF. DNA for the CDR3: TGTGCCAGCAGTGACAGGGTGGCGGGGTTGAACACTGAAGCTTTCTTT.